This T cell receptor (beta chain) was captured by sequencing in a study of PD-1 blockade in classical Hodgkin lymphoma. Study results and limitations: Newly diagnosed patients had baseline TCR diversity that was reportedly lower than that of healthy donors. Nivolumab initiation under 1 year post-ASCT meant exclusion. Only CD4+ TCR diversity, not CD8+, had risen significantly by C4D1.

In every patient, relapse followed autologous stem cell transplantation, while exposure to brentuximab vedotin differed. Progressive disease, partial response or complete response was each patient's best response. Sequencing was performed with immunoSEQ multiplex PCR; in TCRdb, only in-frame clones are kept and a portion is missing. The sample consists of about 90,000 clones, 80% to 90% of them appearing once. Of note for this clone: The antigen is undetermined. A read error may produce the germline difference seen at one junction end.

Germline V lookup: CDR1 MDHEN, CDR2 SYDVKM. The CDR3 sequence is 11 residues long. The starting material was peripheral blood mononuclear cells (PBMCs), obtained before the second cycle of nivolumab. The chain is built from TRBV28 and TRBJ2-7; 14 bases map to TRBD2. The sequence derives from a human donor with classical Hodgkin lymphoma. CDR3 nucleotide sequence: TGTGCCAGCAGGGGACTAGCGGGAGTTGTCTTC. It codes for CASRGLAGVVF.